These 11 T cell receptor beta chains share one sample of origin, sequenced in a study of blood T cell repertoires in COVID-19. TCRdb's copy holds only in-frame clones and misses some; the assay was immunoSEQ multiplex PCR. This sample has approximately 310,000 clones, with 75% to 90% found just once. The sequencing sample was made of PBMCs or T cells enriched from blood (not recorded which). Source of these receptors: a man aged 25-45 years who had recovered from COVID-19.

This clone appeared a single time. A read error may produce the germline difference seen at one junction end. This chain uses TRBV3-1 (or the pseudogene TRBV3-2) with TRBJ1-4; 8 nucleotides match TRBD1. Germline V lookup: CDR1 LGHDT, CDR2 YNNKEL (reference sequence). The CDR3 is 14 residues long. The CDR3 coding sequence is TGTGCCAGCAGTCACCAGGGGGCGAATGGAAAACTGTTTTTT. Its protein product is CASSHQGANGKLFF.

Of note for this clone: Within the sample, other DNA sequences also encode this same CDR3. The chain links TRBV19 to TRBJ1-5, with TRBD1 identical over 9 bases. Germline CDR1 is LNHDA and CDR2 is SQIVND (reference sequence). CDR3 length: 13 residues. The trim removed 5 bases at V and 7 bases at J, leaving 3 bases unmatched. The CDR3 sequence is CASSGTGGQPQHF. The CDR3 DNA reads as TGTGCCAGTAGTGGCACAGGGGGCCAGCCCCAGCATTTT.

The rearrangement links TRBV7-2 to TRBJ1-3; D is undetermined. This CDR3 has 16 residues. Germline CDR1 is SGHTA and CDR2 is FQGNSA. V was trimmed by 5 bases and J by 5 bases, leaving 19 bases between them. CDR3 bases: TGTGCCAGCAGCGGAACCGGGTCCTTCCTTCGAAACACCATATATTTT. This encodes CASSGTGSFLRNTIYF.

This clone was recorded a few times. CDR3 residues: CASSRGTGDSDTQYF. CDR3 DNA sequence: TGTGCCAGCAGTCGTGGGACAGGGGACTCAGATACGCAGTATTTT. J is TRBJ2-3 and V is TRBV6-4, with TRBD1 matching 10 bases. V shed 5 bases, J shed 4 bases, and the junction held 6 bases outside the gene matches. Germline-derived CDR1 and CDR2 are MRHNA and SNTAGT. The CDR3 totals 15 residues.

The chain is built from TRBV6-7 and TRBJ2-3; D perhaps matches TRBD2 (5 bases). TRBV6-7 belongs to the ORF category, with a function that is uncertain. The CDR3 has 15 amino acids. Trimming cost V 4 bases and J 4 bases, with 15 bases left between them. CDR3 nucleotide sequence: TGTGCCAGCAGTTTGAAAGGGAGATGGTCAGATACGCAGTATTTT. Translation: CASSLKGRWSDTQYF.

V gene TRBV3-1 (or the pseudogene TRBV3-2) combines with J gene TRBJ1-3, with unresolved D. There are 16 residues in the CDR3. Germline V gene sequence: CDR1 LGHDT, CDR2 YNNKEL (reference sequence). V was trimmed by 3 bases and J by 0 bases, leaving 12 bases between them. CDR3 amino acids: CASSQVRRYSGNTIYF. The CDR3 DNA reads as TGTGCCAGCAGCCAGGTCCGCAGGTACTCTGGAAACACCATATATTTT.

The rearrangement joins TRBV6-5 to TRBJ1-1, with 7 bases fitting TRBD1. V lost 2 bases to trimming and J lost 0 bases; unmatched junction nucleotides: 6. The germline CDR1 and CDR2 sequences are MNHEY and SVGAGI. The CDR3 spans 16 residues. As DNA, the CDR3 is TGTGCCAGCAGTTACGAGACAGGGTCTATGAACACTGAAGCTTTCTTT. Amino acid sequence: CASSYETGSMNTEAFF.

V usage is TRBV19 and J usage is TRBJ2-7, with a possible D match to TRBD2 (5 bases). The CDR3 loop spans 16 amino acids. Germline V gene sequence: CDR1 LNHDA, CDR2 SQIVND (reference sequence). Trimming removed 2 bases at V and 6 bases at J, with 20 bases between. CDR3 nucleotide sequence: TGTGCCAGTAGTATATTAGAAGGCGGCGGGCCACCCGAGCAGTACTTC. Translated: CASSILEGGGPPEQYF.

The chain joins TRBV14 to TRBJ1-1; no firm D call. The CDR3 loop spans 14 amino acids. V dropped 4 bases and J dropped 1 base, with 10 bases sitting between them. The germline V gene has CDR1 SGHDN and CDR2 FVKESK. The CDR3 spells CASSRRTANTEAFF. The CDR3 DNA is TGTGCCAGCAGCCGACGAACAGCGAACACTGAAGCTTTCTTT.

This clone came up a few times. V usage is TRBV10-3 and J usage is TRBJ1-1; TRBD1 matches 8 bases. J gave up 0 bases and V 6 bases, and 6 bases lay outside the gene matches. The CDR3 has 15 amino acids. Germline CDR1 ENHRY, CDR2 SYGVKD. The CDR3 DNA reads as TGTGCCATCAGGACTTCGACAGGGGTGAACACTGAAGCTTTCTTT. Translated: CAIRTSTGVNTEAFF.

This chain joins TRBV3-1 (or the pseudogene TRBV3-2) and TRBJ1-1, with 8 bases lining up with TRBD1. The CDR3 covers 14 residues. The trim removed 0 bases at V and 7 bases at J, leaving 4 bases unmatched. In germline, CDR1 is LGHDT, CDR2 YNNKEL (reference sequence). In DNA, the CDR3 is TGTGCCAGCAGCCAAGACAGGGGGCGGGGTGAAGCTTTCTTT. Its protein product is CASSQDRGRGEAFF.